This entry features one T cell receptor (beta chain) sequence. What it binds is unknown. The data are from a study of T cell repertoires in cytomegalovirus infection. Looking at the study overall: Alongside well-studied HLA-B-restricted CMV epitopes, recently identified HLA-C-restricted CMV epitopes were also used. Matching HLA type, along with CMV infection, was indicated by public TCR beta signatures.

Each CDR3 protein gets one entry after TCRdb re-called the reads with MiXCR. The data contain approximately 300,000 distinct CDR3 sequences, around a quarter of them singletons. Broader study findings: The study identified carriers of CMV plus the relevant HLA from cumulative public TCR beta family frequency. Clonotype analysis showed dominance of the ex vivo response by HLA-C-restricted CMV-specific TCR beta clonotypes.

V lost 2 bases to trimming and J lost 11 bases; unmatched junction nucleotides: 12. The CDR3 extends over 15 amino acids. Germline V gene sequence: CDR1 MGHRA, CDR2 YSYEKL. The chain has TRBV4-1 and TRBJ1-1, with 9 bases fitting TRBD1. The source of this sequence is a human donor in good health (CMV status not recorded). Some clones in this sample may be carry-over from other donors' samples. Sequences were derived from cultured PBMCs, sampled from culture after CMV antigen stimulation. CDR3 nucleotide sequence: TGCGCCAGCAGCCAACAAGGGACAGGGACCGGTGGGGCTTTCTTT. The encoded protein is CASSQQGTGTGGAFF.